Sequencing of this TCR beta chain was carried out in a study of T cells after yellow fever vaccination (dated by TCRdb to between 2018 and 2021). Some background on the complete study: The SMART-Seq v4 Ultra Low Input RNA kit was used to prepare libraries from fractions with low cell numbers. Two healthy male donors made up the cohort, one aged 18 to 30 years and the other aged 30 to 40 years. To follow T-cell clones before and after primary and booster YFV17D yellow fever vaccination, bulk TCR alpha and beta repertoires were sequenced over time. Blood samples were taken at several timepoints before and after primary and secondary immunization, and bulk PBMC replicates and cell subsets were isolated.

The treatment or condition label corresponds to: live attenuated yellow fever vaccine strain. PBMCs were isolated from peripheral blood using a standard Ficoll-Paque protocol. CD4 and CD8 T-cell fractions were isolated with Dynabeads CD4 and CD8 positive selection kits. TriZol was used to extract RNA from bulk PBMCs, CD4 and CD8 fractions, and dextramer-positive and dextramer-negative fractions. Summary of the overall study and its limitations: Because only two donors were included in the study, the extent to which the findings can be generalized is limited. Because abundant contaminating clonotypes from the bulk population could be contained in FACS-sorted repertoires, computational filtering was required. Most clones expanded after primary vaccination were re-detected after the booster (almost 98% of CD4 and roughly 87% of CD8), suggesting broad memory maintenance. The secondary T-cell response was found to be weaker but faster than the primary response, with a peak reached on day 5 rather than on day 15. A small share of clonotypes was detected in both CD4 and CD8 compartments, with the overlap likely arising from convergent recombination.

TCR cDNA was made using 5'RACE template switching, a step that added a universal primer site and unique molecular identifiers. Priming of cDNA synthesis was performed from both the TCR alpha and TCR beta constant segments. Library amplification involved two PCR steps, and the second step added sample barcodes and sequencing adapters. Libraries were sequenced on Illumina HiSeq 2500 (2x100 bp) or NovaSeq (2x150 bp). The study's own analysis went as follows. MIGEC handled demultiplexing of reads and collapsing into UMI consensus sequences, while MiXCR performed V(D)J alignment. Vaccine-responding clonotypes were defined with edgeR using replicate PBMC samples, requiring FDR below 0.01 and a log2 fold change above 5 up to day 15. Each bulk clonotype was labeled CD4 or CD8 based on which sequenced repertoire, CD4 or CD8, contained the clonotype at higher abundance. TCRdb reran the public reads through fastp at Q25 and MiXCR, keeping productive beta chains. Rows are unified per CDR3 protein, each entry keeping the most common DNA and genes. TCRdb's processing, not the authors', yielded these V and J calls. The sample table lists 150,000 to 200,000 distinct CDR3 sequences, about 7% of them with a count of one. Around 2.3% of the sample is held by the ten biggest clonotypes.

Reading the germline V gene gives CDR1 SGHRS and CDR2 YFSETQ. The CDR3 starts with the cysteine, ends with the phenylalanine, and has 15 residues. The kept DNA is CDR3 alone, 45 bases in frame from the first base. The germline V end is reduced by 0 bases and the J end by 4 bases; junction bases left unmatched: 5. This clonotype showed up just a few times. Its antigen is currently not known. The record has no base qualities; no much larger clone is one base away. The origin of this receptor is a man aged 18 to 30 who received the YFV17D yellow fever vaccine. Here the chain combines TRBV5-1 and TRBJ2-5, with TRBD1 identical over 8 junction bases. This specimen consisted of CD4+ T cells sorted from PBMCs, obtained more than 4 days after the first yellow fever vaccination. The CDR3 is CASSLATGVTETQYF. Here is the DNA: TGCGCCAGCAGCTTGGCGACAGGGGTTACAGAGACCCAGTACTTC.